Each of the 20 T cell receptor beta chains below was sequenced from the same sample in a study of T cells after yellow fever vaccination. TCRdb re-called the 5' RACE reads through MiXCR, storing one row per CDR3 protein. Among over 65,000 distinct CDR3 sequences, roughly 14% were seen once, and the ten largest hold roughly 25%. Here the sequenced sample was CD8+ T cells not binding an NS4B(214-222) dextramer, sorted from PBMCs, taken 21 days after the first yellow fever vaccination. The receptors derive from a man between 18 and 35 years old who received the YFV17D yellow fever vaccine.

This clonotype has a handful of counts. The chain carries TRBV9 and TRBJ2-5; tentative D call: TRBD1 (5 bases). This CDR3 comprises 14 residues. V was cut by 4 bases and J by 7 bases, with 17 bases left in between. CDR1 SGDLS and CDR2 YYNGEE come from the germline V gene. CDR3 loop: CASSPRLGASTQYF. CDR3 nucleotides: TGTGCCAGCAGCCCCCGTCTAGGGGCCTCGACCCAGTACTTC.

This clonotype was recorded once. In nucleotides, the CDR3 is TGTGCCAGCAGTTTGGGTAGCGGGGGATACTACGAGCAGTACGTC. Its protein is CASSLGSGGYYEQYV. V usage is TRBV27 and J usage is TRBJ2-7; 9 bases fit TRBD2. V gave up 3 bases and J gave up 3 bases; unmatched junction bases: 6. The CDR3 loop spans 15 amino acids. Germline V gene sequence: CDR1 MNHEY, CDR2 SMNVEV (reference sequence).

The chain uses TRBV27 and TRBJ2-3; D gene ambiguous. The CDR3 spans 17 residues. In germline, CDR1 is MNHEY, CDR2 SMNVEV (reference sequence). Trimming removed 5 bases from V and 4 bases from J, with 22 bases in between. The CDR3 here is CASSPRSSLQAPDTQYF. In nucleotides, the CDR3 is TGTGCCAGCAGTCCCCGGTCATCCCTCCAAGCACCAGATACGCAGTATTTT.

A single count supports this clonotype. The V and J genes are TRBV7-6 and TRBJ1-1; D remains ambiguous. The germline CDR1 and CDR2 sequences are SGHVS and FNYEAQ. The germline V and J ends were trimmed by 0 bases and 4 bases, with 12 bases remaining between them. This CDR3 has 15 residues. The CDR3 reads CASSLAGGPCTEAFF. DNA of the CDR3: TGTGCCAGCAGCTTAGCCGGAGGACCATGCACTGAAGCTTTCTTT.

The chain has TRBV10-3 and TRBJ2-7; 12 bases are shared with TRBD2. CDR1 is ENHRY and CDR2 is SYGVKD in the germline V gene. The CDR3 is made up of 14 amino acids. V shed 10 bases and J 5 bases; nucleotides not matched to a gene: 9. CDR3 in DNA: TGTGCCACCCGGACTAGCGGGGTTAGGAACGAGCAGTACTTC. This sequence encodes CATRTSGVRNEQYF.

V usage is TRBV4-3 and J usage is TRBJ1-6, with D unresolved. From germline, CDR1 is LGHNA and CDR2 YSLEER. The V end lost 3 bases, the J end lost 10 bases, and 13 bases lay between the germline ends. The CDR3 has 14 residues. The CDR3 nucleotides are TGCGCCAGCAGCCAGGCGGGATTAGTATCACCCCTCCACTTT. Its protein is CASSQAGLVSPLHF.

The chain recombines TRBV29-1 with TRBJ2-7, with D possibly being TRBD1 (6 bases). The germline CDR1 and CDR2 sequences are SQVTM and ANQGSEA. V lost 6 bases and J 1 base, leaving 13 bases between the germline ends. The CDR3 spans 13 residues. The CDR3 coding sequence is TGCAGCGTACAGGGATGGAGGTCCTACGAGCAGTACTTC. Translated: CSVQGWRSYEQYF.

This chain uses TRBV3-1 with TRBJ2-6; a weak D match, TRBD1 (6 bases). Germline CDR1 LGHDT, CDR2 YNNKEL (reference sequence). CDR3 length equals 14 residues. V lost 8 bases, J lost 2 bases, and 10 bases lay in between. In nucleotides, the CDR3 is TGTGCCAGCGGGGGACAACCTGGGGCCAACGTCCTGACTTTC. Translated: CASGGQPGANVLTF. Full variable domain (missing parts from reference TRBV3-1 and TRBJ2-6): DTAVSQTPKYLVTQMGNDKSIKCEQNLGHDTMYWYKQDSKKFLKIMFSYNNKELIINETVPNRFSPKSPDKAHLNLHINSLELGDSAVYFCASGGQPGANVLTFGAGSRLTVL.

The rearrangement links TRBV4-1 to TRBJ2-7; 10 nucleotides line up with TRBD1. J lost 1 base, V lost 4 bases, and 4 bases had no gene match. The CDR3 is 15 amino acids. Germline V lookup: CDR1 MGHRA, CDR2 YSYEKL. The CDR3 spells CASSRGQGGSYEQYV. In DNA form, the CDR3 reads TGCGCCAGCAGCCGCGGACAGGGGGGATCCTACGAGCAGTACGTC.

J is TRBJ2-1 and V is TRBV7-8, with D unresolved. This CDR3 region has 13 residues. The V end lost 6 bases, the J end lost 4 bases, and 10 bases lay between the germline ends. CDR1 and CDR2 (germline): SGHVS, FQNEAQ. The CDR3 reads CASRQNTYNEQFF. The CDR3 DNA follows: TGTGCCAGCAGGCAAAACACGTACAATGAGCAGTTCTTC.

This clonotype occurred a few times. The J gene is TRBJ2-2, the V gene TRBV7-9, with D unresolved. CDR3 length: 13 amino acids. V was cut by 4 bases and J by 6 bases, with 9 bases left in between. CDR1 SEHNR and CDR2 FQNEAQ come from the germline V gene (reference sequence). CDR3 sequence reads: CASSSSIPGELFF. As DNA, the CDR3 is TGTGCCAGCAGCTCCAGTATTCCCGGGGAGCTGTTTTTT.

CDR3 sequence (DNA): TGTGCCAGCAATCACCCGCCGTCCCGTATGAACACTGAAGCTTTCTTT. This sequence encodes CASNHPPSRMNTEAFF. The genes are TRBV6-2 or TRBV6-3 and TRBJ1-1; D call uncertain. Germline CDR1 reads MNHEY; CDR2 reads SVGEGT. Trimming took 7 bases from V and 0 from J, leaving 18 bases between them. The CDR3 extends over 16 amino acids.

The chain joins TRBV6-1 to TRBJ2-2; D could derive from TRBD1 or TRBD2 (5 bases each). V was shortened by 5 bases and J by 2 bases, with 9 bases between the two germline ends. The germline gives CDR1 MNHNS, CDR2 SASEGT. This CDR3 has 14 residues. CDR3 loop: CASSPGTNTGELFF. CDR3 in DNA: TGTGCCAGCAGTCCCGGGACCAACACCGGGGAGCTGTTTTTT.

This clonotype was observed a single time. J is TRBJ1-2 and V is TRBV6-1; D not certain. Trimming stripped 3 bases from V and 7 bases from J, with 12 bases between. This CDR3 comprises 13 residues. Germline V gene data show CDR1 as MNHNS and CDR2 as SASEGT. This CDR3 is CASSEWQAGGYTF. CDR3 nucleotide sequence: TGTGCCAGCAGTGAGTGGCAGGCGGGTGGCTACACCTTC.

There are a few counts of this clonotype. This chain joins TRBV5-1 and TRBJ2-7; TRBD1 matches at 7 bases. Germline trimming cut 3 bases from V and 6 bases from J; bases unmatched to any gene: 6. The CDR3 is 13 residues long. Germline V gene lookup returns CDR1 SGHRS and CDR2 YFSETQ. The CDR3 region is CASSWTTGFEQYF. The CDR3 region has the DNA TGCGCCAGCAGCTGGACGACAGGGTTCGAGCAGTACTTC.

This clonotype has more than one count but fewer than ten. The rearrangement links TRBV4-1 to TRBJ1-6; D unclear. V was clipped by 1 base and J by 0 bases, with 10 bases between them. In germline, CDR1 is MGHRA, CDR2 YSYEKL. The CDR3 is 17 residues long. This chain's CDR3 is CASSQVPASSYNSPLHF. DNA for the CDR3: TGCGCCAGCAGCCAAGTACCTGCGAGCTCCTATAATTCACCCCTCCACTTT.

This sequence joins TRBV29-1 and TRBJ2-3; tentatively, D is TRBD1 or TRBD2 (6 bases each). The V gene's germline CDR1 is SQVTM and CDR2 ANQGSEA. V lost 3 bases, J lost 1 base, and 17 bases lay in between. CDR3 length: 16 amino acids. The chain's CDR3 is CSVEEGVGGGTDTQYF. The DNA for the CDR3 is TGCAGCGTTGAGGAGGGGGTGGGGGGAGGCACAGATACGCAGTATTTT.

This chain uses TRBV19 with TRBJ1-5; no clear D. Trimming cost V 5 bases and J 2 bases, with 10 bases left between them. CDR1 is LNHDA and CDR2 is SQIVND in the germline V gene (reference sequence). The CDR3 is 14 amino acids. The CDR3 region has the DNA TGTGCCAGTAGTGTATACCAAGGCAATCAGCCCCAGCATTTT. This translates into CASSVYQGNQPQHF. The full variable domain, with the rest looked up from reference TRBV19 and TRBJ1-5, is DGGITQSPKYLFRKEGQNVTLSCEQNLNHDAMYWYRQDPGQGLRLIYYSQIVNDFQKGDIAEGYSVSREKKESFPLTVTSAQKNPTAFYLCASSVYQGNQPQHFGDGTRLSIL.

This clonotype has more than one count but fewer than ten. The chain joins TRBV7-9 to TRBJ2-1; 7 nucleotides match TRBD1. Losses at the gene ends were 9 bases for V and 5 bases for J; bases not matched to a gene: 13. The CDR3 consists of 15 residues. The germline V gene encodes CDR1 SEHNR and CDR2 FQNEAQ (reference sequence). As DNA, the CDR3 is TGTGCCAGTACGGACCCGGGACAGAGTGACAATGAGCAGTTCTTC. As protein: CASTDPGQSDNEQFF.

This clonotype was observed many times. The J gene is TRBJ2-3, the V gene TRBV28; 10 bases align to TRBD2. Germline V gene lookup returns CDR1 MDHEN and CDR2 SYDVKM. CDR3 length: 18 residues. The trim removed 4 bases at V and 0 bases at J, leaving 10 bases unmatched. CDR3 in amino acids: CASSYPPSGGLSTDTQYF. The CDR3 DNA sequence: TGTGCCAGCAGTTATCCACCTAGCGGGGGCCTCAGCACAGATACGCAGTATTTT.